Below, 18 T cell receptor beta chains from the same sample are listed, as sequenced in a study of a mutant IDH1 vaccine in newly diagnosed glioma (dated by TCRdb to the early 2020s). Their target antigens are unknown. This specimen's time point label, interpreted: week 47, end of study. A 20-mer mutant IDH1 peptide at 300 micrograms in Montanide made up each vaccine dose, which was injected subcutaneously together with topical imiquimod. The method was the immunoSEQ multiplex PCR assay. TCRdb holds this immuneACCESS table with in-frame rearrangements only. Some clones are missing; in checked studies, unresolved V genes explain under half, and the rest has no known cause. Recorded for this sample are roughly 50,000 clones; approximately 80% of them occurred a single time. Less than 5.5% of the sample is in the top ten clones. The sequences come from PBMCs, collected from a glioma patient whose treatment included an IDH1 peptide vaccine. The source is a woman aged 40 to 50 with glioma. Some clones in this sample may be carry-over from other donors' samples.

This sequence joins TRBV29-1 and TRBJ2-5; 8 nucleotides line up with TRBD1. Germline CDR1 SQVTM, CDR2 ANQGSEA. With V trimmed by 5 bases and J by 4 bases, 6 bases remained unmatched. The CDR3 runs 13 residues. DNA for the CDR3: TGCAGCGTTTCTAGGACAGGGAGAGAGACCCAGTACTTC. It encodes CSVSRTGRETQYF. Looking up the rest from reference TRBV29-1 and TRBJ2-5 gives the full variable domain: SAVISQKPSRDICQRGTSLTIQCQVDSQVTMMFWYRQQPGQSLTLIATANQGSEATYESGFVIDKFPISRPNLTFSTLTVSNMSPEDSSIYLCSVSRTGRETQYFGPGTRLLVL.

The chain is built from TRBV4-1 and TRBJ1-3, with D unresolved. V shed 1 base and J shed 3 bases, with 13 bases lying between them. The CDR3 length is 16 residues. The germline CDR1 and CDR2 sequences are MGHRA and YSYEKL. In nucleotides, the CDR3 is TGCGCCAGCAGCCAAGTCCCCGGGAGGGTTGGAAACACCATATATTTT. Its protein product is CASSQVPGRVGNTIYF.

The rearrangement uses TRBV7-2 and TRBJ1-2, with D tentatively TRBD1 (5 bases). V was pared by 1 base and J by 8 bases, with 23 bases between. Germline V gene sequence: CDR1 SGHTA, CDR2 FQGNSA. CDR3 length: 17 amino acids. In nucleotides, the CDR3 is TGTGCCAGCAGCTTAGGGATCGGCAGGGTGAGGTTGGGGGGCTACACCTTC. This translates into CASSLGIGRVRLGGYTF.

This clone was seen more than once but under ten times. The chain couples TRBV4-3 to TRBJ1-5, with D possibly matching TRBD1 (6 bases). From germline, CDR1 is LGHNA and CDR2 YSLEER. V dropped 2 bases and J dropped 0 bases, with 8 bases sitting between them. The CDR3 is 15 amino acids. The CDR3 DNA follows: TGCGCCAGCAGCCAATACAGGGATAGCAATCAGCCCCAGCATTTT. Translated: CASSQYRDSNQPQHF.

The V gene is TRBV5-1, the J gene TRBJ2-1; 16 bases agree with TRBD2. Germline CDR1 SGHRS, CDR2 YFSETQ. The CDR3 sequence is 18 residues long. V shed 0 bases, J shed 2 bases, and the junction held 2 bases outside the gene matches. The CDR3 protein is CASSLAGTSGGAYNEQFF. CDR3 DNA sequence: TGCGCCAGCAGCTTGGCTGGGACTAGCGGGGGGGCCTACAATGAGCAGTTCTTC. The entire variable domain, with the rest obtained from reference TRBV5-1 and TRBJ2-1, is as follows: KAGVTQTPRYLIKTRGQQVTLSCSPISGHRSVSWYQQTPGQGLQFLFEYFSETQRNKGNFPGRFSGRQFSNSRSEMNVSTLELGDSALYLCASSLAGTSGGAYNEQFFGPGTRLTVL.

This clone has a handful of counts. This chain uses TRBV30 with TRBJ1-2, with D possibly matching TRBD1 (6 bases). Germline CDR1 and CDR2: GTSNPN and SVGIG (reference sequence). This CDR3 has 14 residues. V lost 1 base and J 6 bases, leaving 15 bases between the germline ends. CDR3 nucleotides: TGTGCCTGGAGTGAAGTCAGGGGCCCGAATGGCTACACCTTC. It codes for CAWSEVRGPNGYTF. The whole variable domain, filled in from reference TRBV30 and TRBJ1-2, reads SQTIHQWPATLVQPVGSPLSLECTVEGTSNPNLYWYRQAAGRGLQLLFYSVGIGQISSEVPQNLSASRPQDRQFILSSKKLLLSDSGFYLCAWSEVRGPNGYTFGSGTRLTVV.

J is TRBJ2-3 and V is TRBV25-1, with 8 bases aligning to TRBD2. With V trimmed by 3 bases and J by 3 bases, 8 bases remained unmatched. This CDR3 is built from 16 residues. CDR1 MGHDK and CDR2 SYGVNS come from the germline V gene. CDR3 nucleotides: TGTGCCAGCAGTGATGGGACGGGGGGGCTAACAGATACGCAGTATTTT. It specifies CASSDGTGGLTDTQYF. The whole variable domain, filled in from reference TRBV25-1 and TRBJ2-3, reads EADIYQTPRYLVIGTGKKITLECSQTMGHDKMYWYQQDPGMELHLIHYSYGVNSTEKGDLSSESTVSRIRTEHFPLTLESARPSHTSQYLCASSDGTGGLTDTQYFGPGTRLTVL.

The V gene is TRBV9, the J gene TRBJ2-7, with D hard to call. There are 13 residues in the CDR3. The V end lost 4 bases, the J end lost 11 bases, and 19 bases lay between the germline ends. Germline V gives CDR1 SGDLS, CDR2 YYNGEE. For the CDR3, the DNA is TGTGCCAGCAGCTCCCCTAGAGGTATCGAAAAGTACTTC. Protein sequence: CASSSPRGIEKYF.

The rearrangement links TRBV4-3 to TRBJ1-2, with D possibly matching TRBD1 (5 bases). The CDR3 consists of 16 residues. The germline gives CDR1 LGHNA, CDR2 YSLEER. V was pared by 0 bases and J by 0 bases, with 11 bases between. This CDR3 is CASSQEVGRANYGYTF. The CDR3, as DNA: TGCGCCAGCAGCCAAGAGGTGGGGCGGGCTAACTATGGCTACACCTTC.

The CDR3 region is CASSLQTKGTQYF. Here the CDR3 DNA reads TGTGCCAGCAGTCTTCAAACAAAGGGCACGCAGTATTTT. The chain couples TRBV6-5 to TRBJ2-3; D gene unclear. The germline V and J ends were trimmed by 5 bases and 9 bases, with 15 bases remaining between them. The germline gives CDR1 MNHEY, CDR2 SVGAGI. The CDR3 totals 13 residues.

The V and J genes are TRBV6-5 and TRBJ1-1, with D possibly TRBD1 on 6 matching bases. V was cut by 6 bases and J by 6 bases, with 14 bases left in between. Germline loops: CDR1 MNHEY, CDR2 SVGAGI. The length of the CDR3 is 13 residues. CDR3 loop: CASRRPGDPEAFF. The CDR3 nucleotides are TGTGCCAGCAGAAGGCCAGGGGACCCTGAAGCTTTCTTT.

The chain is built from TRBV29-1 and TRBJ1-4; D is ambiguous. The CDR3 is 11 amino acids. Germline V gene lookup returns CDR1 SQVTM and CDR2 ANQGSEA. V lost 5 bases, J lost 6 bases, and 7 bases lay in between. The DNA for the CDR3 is TGCAGCGTTAATCGAGATGAAAAACTGTTTTTT. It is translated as CSVNRDEKLFF.

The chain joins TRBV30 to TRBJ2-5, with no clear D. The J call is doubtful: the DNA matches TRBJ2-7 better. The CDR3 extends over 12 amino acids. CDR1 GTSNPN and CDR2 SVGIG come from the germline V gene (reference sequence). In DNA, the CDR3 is TGTGCCTGGAGTGTACCCGCCTACGAGCAGTACTTC. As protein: CAWSVPAYEQYF.

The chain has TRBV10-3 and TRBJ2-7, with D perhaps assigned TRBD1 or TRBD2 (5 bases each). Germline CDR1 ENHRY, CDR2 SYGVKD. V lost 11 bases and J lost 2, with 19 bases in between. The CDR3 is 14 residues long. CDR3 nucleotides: TGTGCCGTGCCGGTCCGGGACGGAGCCTACGAGCAGTACTTC. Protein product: CAVPVRDGAYEQYF.

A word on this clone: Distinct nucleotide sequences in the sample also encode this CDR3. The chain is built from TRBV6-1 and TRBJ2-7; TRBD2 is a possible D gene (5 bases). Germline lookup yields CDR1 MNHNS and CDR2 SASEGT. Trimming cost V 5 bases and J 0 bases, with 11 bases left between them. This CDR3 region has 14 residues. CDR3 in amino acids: CASSPRTDSYEQYF. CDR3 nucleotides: TGTGCCAGCAGTCCCCGGACTGACTCCTACGAGCAGTACTTC.

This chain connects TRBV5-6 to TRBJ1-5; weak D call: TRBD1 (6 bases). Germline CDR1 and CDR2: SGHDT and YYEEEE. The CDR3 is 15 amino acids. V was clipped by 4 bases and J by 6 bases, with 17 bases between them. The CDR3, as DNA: TGTGCCAGCAGCCTAAGGCGGGGGCAGGTTCAGCCCCAGCATTTT. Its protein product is CASSLRRGQVQPQHF.

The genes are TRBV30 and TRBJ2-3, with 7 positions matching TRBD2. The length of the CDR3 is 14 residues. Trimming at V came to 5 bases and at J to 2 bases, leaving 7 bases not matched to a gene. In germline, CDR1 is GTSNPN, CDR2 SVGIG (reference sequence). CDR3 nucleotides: TGTGCCTGGCACCCGGGGGGAACCACAGATACGCAGTATTTT. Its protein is CAWHPGGTTDTQYF.

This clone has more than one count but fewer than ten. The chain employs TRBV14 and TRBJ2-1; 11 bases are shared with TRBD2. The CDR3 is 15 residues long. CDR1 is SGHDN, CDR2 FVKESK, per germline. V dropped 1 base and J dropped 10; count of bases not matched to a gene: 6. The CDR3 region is CASSQVSGGAQEQFF. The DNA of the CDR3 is TGTGCCAGCAGCCAAGTTAGCGGGGGGGCCCAGGAGCAGTTCTTC.